This paragraph covers one T cell receptor (beta chain) sequence. This specimen comes from a study of blood T cell repertoires in COVID-19. Study at large: T cells, B-cell-depleted T cells, or PBMCs provided the cDNA or gDNA that served as material.

This CDR3 has 12 amino acids. J gave up 11 bases and V 6 bases, and 9 bases lay outside the gene matches. Germline CDR1 is MNHEY and CDR2 is SVGAGI. This table comes from immunoSEQ multiplex PCR, and its TCRdb copy is limited to in-frame clones, with some not included. The top ten clones hold around 4.4% of a sample with fewer than 90,000 clones, roughly 80% of them seen once. The source is a woman aged 50 to 60 with acute or convalescent COVID-19. The chain is built from TRBV6-5 and TRBJ1-1, with 7 bases aligning to TRBD1. The specimen sequenced was peripheral blood. Here the CDR3 reads CASSEQGDSAFF. CDR3 in DNA: TGTGCCAGCAGCGAGCAGGGGGATAGCGCTTTCTTT.